This record covers a single T cell receptor (beta chain). This clone was picked up a small number of times. This clone's antigen is unknown. No clone much larger than this one lies a single base away; base qualities are absent. Library method: the immunoSEQ multiplex PCR assay. To provide template for TCR sequencing, every sample had RNA extracted and reverse transcribed into cDNA. First-strand cDNA was synthesized with SuperScript III using a 2:1 mix of oligo-dT and random hexamers. A synthetic immune receptor repertoire was used to gauge amplification bias, and whatever bias remained was removed computationally. The authors' analysis ran thus. After raw reads were preprocessed to remove errors, the CDR3 was defined following IMGT conventions as running from the conserved cysteine to phenylalanine. Clonality was computed as 1 minus the Shannon entropy, with the entropy normalized by log2 of the number of productive unique TCRs. Scalp TCRbeta sequences were cross-referenced with sorted blood CD4 and CD8 repertoires so that the CD4 or CD8 identity of scalp clones could be inferred. TCRdb mirrors the immuneACCESS table, restricted to in-frame sequences. Some clones are absent from its copies; in checked studies, under half trace to an unresolved V gene, and the reason for the others is unknown. D and trimming were read from the DNA, whereas the V and J calls and clone size are those reported in that table. This sample lists about 170,000 clones; just over 65% were detected once. Approximately 10% of the sample comes from the top ten.

This sample is drawn from a study of CD8+ T cells in alopecia areata (dated by TCRdb to about 2018). At the level of the whole study: The treated patients took part in an open-label pilot trial in which moderate-to-severe alopecia areata was treated with oral tofacitinib at 5 to 10 mg twice daily. RNA came from the PAXgene miRNA kit for fixed scalp, the miRNeasy kit for PBMCs, and the RNeasy kit for mouse skin. Tofacitinib was given for 6 to 18 months, followed by 6 months of follow-up off drug to assess delayed response and recurrence. To study T cell clonal expansion in alopecia areata, the researchers applied high-throughput TCRbeta sequencing to both the C3H/HeJ mouse model and human patients. Human TCRbeta sequencing covered scalp tissue and sorted CD4+ and CD8+ peripheral blood T cells from patchy and totalis/universalis alopecia areata patients and healthy controls. immunoSEQ multiplex PCR using 35 Vbeta forward primers and 13 Jbeta reverse primers was used to amplify TCRbeta CDR3 regions. Biopsies were taken from tofacitinib-treated patients at baseline and at 4 and 24 weeks of treatment, and a later scalp biopsy was taken in several of the tofacitinib-treated patients. Scalp clonality was compared across normal scalp (n=4), patchy alopecia areata scalp (n=8), and alopecia totalis/universalis scalp (n=8).

V lost 4 bases and J lost 4 bases, and the count of bases not matched to a germline gene is 15. The CDR3 runs 17 amino acids, cysteine and phenylalanine included. Solely the CDR3 DNA is kept, with 51 bases framed from the first base. In the germline V gene, CDR1 corresponds to SGHAT and CDR2 to FQNNGV. Interpreted using the paper, the time point label stands for: baseline before oral tofacitinib. Lesional scalp punch biopsies and peripheral blood were obtained from alopecia areata patients. PBMCs were isolated by density centrifugation and stained for CD3, CD4 and CD8, and CD4+ and CD8+ T cells were sorted on a FACSAria. Findings and caveats that apply to the study as a whole: Higher clonality and more expanded CD8+ clones were observed in lesional scalp than in normal scalp, particularly in alopecia totalis/universalis, a finding suggestive of antigenic drive. TCR sequences shared between patients were less clear than in mice, possibly partly because of HLA diversity in the patient population. Unlike mouse skin, where gammadelta T cells dominate, normal human skin contains resident alphabeta T cells that get sequenced too, which complicates analysis of the scalp TCR repertoire.

The source material was CD8+ T cells sorted from blood, sampled at week 0. This clonotype was sampled from a human donor with alopecia areata. The chain employs TRBV11-2 and TRBJ2-7; 8 of the junction bases match TRBD1. The nucleotide sequence reads as follows: TGTGCCAGCAGCTCCAAGGGACAGGCGGCAGGGGATTACGAGCAGTACTTC. It encodes CASSSKGQAAGDYEQYF.